The source of this TCR beta chain is a study of cytotoxic CD8 clonotypes in ibrutinib-treated CLL. About the research overall: Results showed 25 or so partial and 2 complete responses; following median approximately 68 months, around 15 remained remitted, about 12 advanced.

Points from the study as a whole: A rise in clonality was seen at ibrutinib response, and a fall back toward baseline was seen at progression. Shared public clonotypes were rare, and on treatment they either got smaller or stayed the same. Patients had baseline clonality above age-matched healthy donors, and this clonality moved with circulating CD8+ T-cell counts.

Germline CDR1 is MDHEN and CDR2 is SYDVKM. V dropped 5 bases and J dropped 3 bases, with 8 bases sitting between them. The CDR3 runs 13 residues. Here immunoSEQ multiplex PCR was the method, and the copy in TCRdb shows in-frame clones only, minus some. The sample lists approximately 190,000 clones, about 75% occurring once. This clone has more than one count but fewer than ten. The antigen remains unidentified. Source: PBMCs, taken after 12 months of ibrutinib treatment. This clonotype was obtained from a human donor with chronic lymphocytic leukemia. The chain couples TRBV28 to TRBJ1-5, with no clear D. CDR3 nucleotides: TGTGCCAGCAGTGACGCTGCCAATCAGCCCCAGCATTTT. Its translation is CASSDAANQPQHF.